Below, 19 T cell receptor beta chains from the same sample are listed, as sequenced in a study of T cell responses to AZD1222 COVID-19 vaccine (dated by TCRdb to about 2021). Receptor amplification or capture employed the immunoSEQ multiplex PCR assay. The source is immuneACCESS, and TCRdb retained only in-frame sequences with V and J called. Part of the clones is not carried over; for the studies checked, unresolved V genes explain less than half of this, and the remainder is unexplained. Present in this sample are 55,000 to 70,000 clones, about nine tenths of which were seen just once. 7.8% of the sample goes to the ten largest clones. The time point label on this specimen signifies: baseline before first vaccination. This material consisted of peripheral blood, taken on day 0 of AZD1222 vaccination. These receptors were collected from an adult in good health.

The sample holds one count of this clone. The chain combines TRBV5-5 with TRBJ1-6; D gene unclear. This CDR3 is 13 amino acids long. The germline gives CDR1 SGHKS, CDR2 YYEKEE (reference sequence). V lost 3 bases, J lost 8 bases, and 9 bases lay in between. This chain's CDR3 is CASSWKTDSPLHF. The CDR3 DNA is TGTGCCAGCAGCTGGAAGACCGATTCACCCCTCCACTTT.

The chain recombines TRBV28 with TRBJ2-3; the D gene is possibly TRBD2 (6 bases). CDR3 length equals 15 residues. CDR1 MDHEN and CDR2 SYDVKM come from the germline V gene. V was shortened by 10 bases and J by 7 bases, with 24 bases between the two germline ends. CDR3 DNA: TGTGCCACCTCAGAAACCGGGAGATGGGAGAATACGCAGTATTTT. Encoded protein: CATSETGRWENTQYF.

The chain recombines TRBV11-2 with TRBJ2-3; D is ambiguous. Trimming removed 3 bases at V and 0 bases at J, with 4 bases between. The CDR3 runs 13 residues. Germline loops: CDR1 SGHAT, CDR2 FQNNGV. CDR3 nucleotides: TGTGCCAGCAGCTTTCCTAGCACAGATACGCAGTATTTT. Translation: CASSFPSTDTQYF.

DNA for the CDR3: TGTGCCAGCAGCTTACCGAATAGGGGTACGCAGTATTTT. Translating gives CASSLPNRGTQYF. The chain has TRBV7-3 and TRBJ2-3; perhaps TRBD1 as D (5 bases). The CDR3 is made up of 13 amino acids. Germline V gene data show CDR1 as SGHTA and CDR2 as FQGTGA. Trimming cost V 2 bases and J 8 bases, with 11 bases left between them.

V is TRBV11-2 and J is TRBJ2-2; no firm D call. Trimming pared 2 bases from V and 10 bases from J, leaving 11 bases between. The germline V gene encodes CDR1 SGHAT and CDR2 FQNNGV. CDR3 size: 13 residues. CDR3 protein: CASSLTNGLELFF. In DNA form, the CDR3 reads TGTGCCAGCAGCTTAACTAACGGTTTGGAGCTGTTTTTT.

The sample holds a few counts of this clone. The chain carries TRBV7-6 and TRBJ2-1, with 13 bases aligning to TRBD2. There are 16 residues in the CDR3. Trimming removed 1 base from V and 7 bases from J; junction bases left unmatched: 4. Germline assignment: CDR1 SGHVS and CDR2 FNYEAQ. The CDR3 region has the DNA TGTGCCAGCAGCTTAGGGTGGGGACTAGCGGGAAATGAGCAGTTCTTC. The encoded protein is CASSLGWGLAGNEQFF.

CDR3 bases: TGTGCCAGCAGTCTACAGGGTCTTAGCACAGATACGCAGTATTTT. Translating gives CASSLQGLSTDTQYF. The chain has TRBV27 and TRBJ2-3, with a tentative D call TRBD1 (6 bases). Germline CDR1 is MNHEY and CDR2 is SMNVEV (reference sequence). The CDR3 totals 15 residues. Deletions cut 5 bases from V and 0 bases from J, with 12 bases between.

The CDR3 loop is CASSEIGARKPQHF. CDR3 bases: TGTGCCAGCAGTGAGATTGGGGCGAGGAAGCCCCAGCATTTT. The chain couples TRBV27 to TRBJ1-5; D may be TRBD1 (5 bases). Trimming removed 5 bases from V and 8 bases from J, with 16 bases in between. CDR1 MNHEY and CDR2 SMNVEV come from the germline V gene (reference sequence). The CDR3 has 14 residues.

The chain uses TRBV19 and TRBJ2-7; TRBD1 matches 10 bases. The CDR3 totals 13 residues. Trimming took 8 bases from V and 6 from J; bases not matched to a gene: 7. Germline V CDR1 and CDR2: LNHDA, SQIVND (reference sequence). Here the CDR3 DNA reads TGTGCCAGTGCCGGGACAGGGGTATCCGAGCAGTACTTC. Protein: CASAGTGVSEQYF.

The gene calls are TRBV6-5 and TRBJ1-2, with a possible D match to TRBD1 (5 bases). Trimming pared 6 bases from V and 8 bases from J, leaving 19 bases between. The germline V gene encodes CDR1 MNHEY and CDR2 SVGAGI. The CDR3 runs 14 residues. CDR3 residues: CASSRGTGPWGYTF. As DNA, the CDR3 is TGTGCCAGCAGCCGCGGGACGGGACCTTGGGGCTACACCTTC.

This chain links TRBV4-2 with TRBJ1-5; maybe TRBD1 (6 bases). CDR3 length: 16 amino acids. The germline V and J ends were trimmed by 3 bases and 2 bases, with 14 bases remaining between them. CDR1 and CDR2 from the germline V gene are LGHNA and YNFKEQ. CDR3 coding DNA: TGTGCCAGCAGCCAGTTTACAGGGAACGGCAATCAGCCCCAGCATTTT. Translating it yields CASSQFTGNGNQPQHF.

J is TRBJ2-1 and V is TRBV5-8; the match to TRBD2 covers 7 bases. CDR1 and CDR2 (germline): SGHTS, YDEGEE. The ends lost 10 bases at V and 2 bases at J; junction bases unmatched: 6. The CDR3 is 13 residues long. CDR3 protein: CASKRGAYNEQFF. The CDR3 nucleotides are TGTGCCTCAAAACGGGGGGCCTACAATGAGCAGTTCTTC.

V and J are TRBV5-4 and TRBJ1-1; TRBD1 might be the D (6 bases). V lost 3 bases and J 1 base, leaving 13 bases between the germline ends. The length of the CDR3 is 15 residues. Germline lookup yields CDR1 SGHNT and CDR2 YYREEE (reference sequence). The CDR3 is CASSSWGLGNTEAFF. CDR3 in DNA: TGTGCCAGCAGCTCATGGGGGCTGGGGAACACTGAAGCTTTCTTT.

V usage is TRBV2 and J usage is TRBJ1-1, with D uncertain. Trimming took off 2 bases at V and 4 bases at J, with 14 bases between the two ends. The germline CDR1 and CDR2 sequences are SNHLY and FYNNEI. The CDR3 is 15 residues long. The DNA for the CDR3 is TGTGCCAGCAGTGAATGGGCATCCCTAAGCACTGAAGCTTTCTTT. Encoded protein: CASSEWASLSTEAFF. The variable domain in full, completed from reference TRBV2 and TRBJ1-1, reads EPEVTQTPSHQVTQMGQEVILRCVPISNHLYFYWYRQILGQKVEFLVSFYNNEISEKSEIFDDQFSVERPDGSNFTLKIRSTKLEDSAMYFCASSEWASLSTEAFFGQGTRLTVV.

The chain combines TRBV4-2 with TRBJ2-1; tentatively, D is TRBD2 (6 bases). The CDR3 sequence is 15 residues long. Between the trimmed V and J ends, which lost 1 base and 7 bases, there was a span of 14 bases. Germline V gene sequence: CDR1 LGHNA, CDR2 YNFKEQ. The CDR3 spells CASSQVLADTNEQFF. The CDR3 DNA reads TGTGCCAGCAGCCAAGTACTAGCAGATACTAATGAGCAGTTCTTC.

The chain links TRBV1 to TRBJ2-1; the table's D call, TRBD2, has no DNA check behind it. TRBV1 is shown as a pseudogene. This CDR3 region has 14 residues. CDR3 in DNA: TGCACCAGCAGCCAAGATCGGAGTGGGAATGAGCAGTTCTTC. Its translation is CTSSQDRSGNEQFF.

This clone was recorded a few times. The V call is TRBV6-5, the J call TRBJ2-2; D may be TRBD2 (6 bases). Germline V gene data show CDR1 as MNHEY and CDR2 as SVGAGI. This CDR3 is built from 15 residues. The V end lost 1 base, the J end lost 2 bases, and 8 bases lay between the germline ends. In DNA form, the CDR3 reads TGTGCCAGCAGTTACTGGACTACTAACACCGGGGAGCTGTTTTTT. Residues: CASSYWTTNTGELFF.

The rearrangement uses TRBV25-1 and TRBJ1-1, with unresolved D. The length of the CDR3 is 17 residues. Germline V gives CDR1 MGHDK, CDR2 SYGVNS. The V and J ends lost 1 base and 1 base respectively, with 16 bases between them. The CDR3 DNA reads as TGTGCCAGCAGTGAATCCCCCGGACGGAACAAGAACACTGAAGCTTTCTTT. Translating it yields CASSESPGRNKNTEAFF.

The rearrangement uses TRBV19 and TRBJ1-2; D not resolved. The CDR3 consists of 13 residues. V was clipped by 2 bases and J by 10 bases, with 14 bases between them. CDR1 is LNHDA, CDR2 SQIVND, per germline (reference sequence). CDR3 DNA sequence: TGTGCCAGTAGTATAAGCGTGGGCATGGACTACACCTTC. It is translated as CASSISVGMDYTF.